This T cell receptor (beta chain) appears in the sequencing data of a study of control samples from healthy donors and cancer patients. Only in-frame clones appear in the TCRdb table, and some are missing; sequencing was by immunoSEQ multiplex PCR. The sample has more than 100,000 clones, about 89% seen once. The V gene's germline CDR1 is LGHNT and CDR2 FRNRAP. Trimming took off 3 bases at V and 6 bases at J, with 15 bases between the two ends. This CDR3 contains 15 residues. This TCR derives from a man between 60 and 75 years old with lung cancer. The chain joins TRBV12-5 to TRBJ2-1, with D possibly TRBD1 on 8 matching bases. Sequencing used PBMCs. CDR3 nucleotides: TGTGCTAGTGGTTTCGGGGGGACAGGCTCCAATGAGCAGTTCTTC. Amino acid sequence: CASGFGGTGSNEQFF.